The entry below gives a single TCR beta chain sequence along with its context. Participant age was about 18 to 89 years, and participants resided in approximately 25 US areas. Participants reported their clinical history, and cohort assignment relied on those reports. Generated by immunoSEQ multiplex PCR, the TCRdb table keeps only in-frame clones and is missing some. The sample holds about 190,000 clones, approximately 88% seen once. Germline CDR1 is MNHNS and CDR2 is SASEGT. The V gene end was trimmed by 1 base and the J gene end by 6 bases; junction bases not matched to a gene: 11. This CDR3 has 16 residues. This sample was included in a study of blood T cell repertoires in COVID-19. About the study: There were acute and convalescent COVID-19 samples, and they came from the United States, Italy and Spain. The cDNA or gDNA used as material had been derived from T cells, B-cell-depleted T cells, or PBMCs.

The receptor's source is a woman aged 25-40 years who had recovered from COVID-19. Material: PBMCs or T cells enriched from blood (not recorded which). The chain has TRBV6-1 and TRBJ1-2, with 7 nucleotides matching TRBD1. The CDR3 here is CASSEGVGRGLNGYTF. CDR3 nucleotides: TGTGCCAGCAGTGAAGGGGTGGGCAGGGGGTTGAATGGCTACACCTTC.